This T cell receptor (beta chain) came from a study of memory CD4+ T cells and cytomegalovirus serostatus. Study as a whole: Of the healthy Belgian adults, eight or nine were CMV seropositive and 20 to 25 seronegative.

Single viable CD3+CD4+CD8-CD45RO+ cells were sorted as the memory CD4+ T cells. Serostatus was set by detecting CMV pp150, pp28, p38, p52 IgG. Study-wide findings and caveats: Of 150 to 200 reported CMV TCRbeta sequences, under 80 were found in memory CD4+ repertoires. Suggested: most of the CMV-linked TCR signature lies in CD4+ memory cells.

Sequencing used immunoSEQ multiplex PCR; TCRdb keeps in-frame clones, though not all of them. The sample records 65,000 to 95,000 clones, approximately 80% being singletons. This clone has a single count. Its antigen remains unknown. Trimming pared 5 bases from V and 3 bases from J, leaving 16 bases between. This CDR3 is built from 15 residues. Germline V lookup: CDR1 LNHDA, CDR2 SQIVND (reference sequence). The chain couples TRBV19 to TRBJ1-1, with D possibly being TRBD1 (6 bases). The receptor's source is an adult in good health and CMV-seronegative. Specimen: memory CD4+ T cells from blood. The CDR3 is CASSPRQGLYTEAFF. CDR3 DNA sequence: TGTGCCAGTAGTCCCCGGCAGGGGCTGTACACTGAAGCTTTCTTT.